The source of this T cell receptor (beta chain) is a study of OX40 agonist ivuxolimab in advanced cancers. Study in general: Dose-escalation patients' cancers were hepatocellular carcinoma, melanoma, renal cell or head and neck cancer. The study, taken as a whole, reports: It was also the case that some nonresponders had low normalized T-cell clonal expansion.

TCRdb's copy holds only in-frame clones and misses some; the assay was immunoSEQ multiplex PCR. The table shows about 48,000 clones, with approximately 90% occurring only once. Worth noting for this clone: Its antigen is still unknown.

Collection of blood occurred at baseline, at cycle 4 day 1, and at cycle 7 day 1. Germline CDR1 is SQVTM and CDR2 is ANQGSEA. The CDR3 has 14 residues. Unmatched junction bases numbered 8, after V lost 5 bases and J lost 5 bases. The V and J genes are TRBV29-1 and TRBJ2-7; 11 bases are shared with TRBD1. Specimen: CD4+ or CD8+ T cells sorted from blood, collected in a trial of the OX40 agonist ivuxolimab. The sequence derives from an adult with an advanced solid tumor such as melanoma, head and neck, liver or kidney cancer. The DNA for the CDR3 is TGCAGCGTTTCTGGACAGGGGGCGAAGAACGAGCAGTACTTC. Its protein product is CSVSGQGAKNEQYF.